Shown below are 30 T cell receptor beta chains from a single sample sequenced in a study of T-cell memory formation after mild COVID-19. One entry per CDR3 protein results from TCRdb running MiXCR on the 5' RACE reads. The table shows under 60,000 distinct CDR3 sequences, with roughly a tenth occurring only once. The sequencing sample was made of PBMCs or a T cell subset sorted from them (not recorded which). Receptor source: an adult woman who had mild COVID-19 (a few samples of this study predate the infection). Cell type and time point are not known.

This chain joins TRBV11-2 and TRBJ1-5; the D gene is possibly TRBD1 (5 bases). The germline V gene has CDR1 SGHAT and CDR2 FQNNGV. The CDR3 length is 14 residues. The germline V and J ends were trimmed by 5 bases and 5 bases, with 13 bases remaining between them. Here the CDR3 DNA reads TGTGCCAGCAGCCAGGGTCAGGAGCATCAGCCCCAGCATTTT. Its translation: CASSQGQEHQPQHF.

This sequence joins TRBV29-1 and TRBJ2-7, with 8 bases fitting TRBD1. CDR1 and CDR2 (germline): SQVTM, ANQGSEA. The CDR3 is made up of 12 amino acids. After removal of 7 bases from V and 3 bases from J, the junction contained 5 bases not matched to a gene. CDR3 in amino acids: CSAFGTGYEQYF. The CDR3 DNA is TGCAGCGCCTTCGGGACAGGCTACGAGCAGTACTTC.

The chain carries TRBV12-3 or TRBV12-4 and TRBJ2-1; 7 nucleotides match TRBD2. V was clipped by 7 bases and J by 4 bases; unmatched bases: 10. The CDR3 is made up of 15 amino acids. The CDR3 spells CASTAGRGRYNEQFF. DNA of the CDR3: TGTGCCAGCACCGCAGGGAGGGGTCGGTACAATGAGCAGTTCTTC.

This clonotype was picked up a small number of times. The chain uses TRBV3-1 and TRBJ1-2; D gene ambiguous. Per the germline V gene, CDR1 is LGHDT and CDR2 is YNNKEL (reference sequence). V was cut by 5 bases and J by 2 bases, with 9 bases left in between. The CDR3 sequence is 13 residues long. CDR3 bases: TGTGCCAGCAGCGGACGGATCAACTATGGCTACACCTTC. The encoded protein is CASSGRINYGYTF.

This clonotype appeared many times. The chain carries TRBV2 and TRBJ2-5, with a tentative D call TRBD1 (6 bases). Per the germline V gene, CDR1 is SNHLY and CDR2 is FYNNEI. The CDR3 sequence is 14 residues long. V was shortened by 0 bases and J by 4 bases, with 9 bases between the two germline ends. The CDR3 loop is CASSEAGAVETQYF. CDR3 in DNA: TGTGCCAGCAGTGAAGCGGGGGCAGTAGAGACCCAGTACTTC.

This chain uses TRBV20-1 with TRBJ1-6, with D perhaps TRBD1 (6 bases). CDR1 and CDR2 from the germline V gene are DFQATT and SNEGSKA (reference sequence). Trimming pared 1 base from V and 0 bases from J, leaving 13 bases between. The CDR3 sequence is 17 residues long. CDR3 sequence: CSARGEQDSSYNSPLHF. The CDR3 DNA is TGCAGTGCTAGAGGCGAACAGGACAGCTCCTATAATTCACCCCTCCACTTT.

The rearrangement joins TRBV16 to TRBJ1-1; TRBD1 aligns across 12 bases. From germline, CDR1 is KGHSY and CDR2 FQNENV. The CDR3 has 17 residues. V was pared by 4 bases and J by 4 bases, with 10 bases of the junction left unmatched. In nucleotides, the CDR3 is TGTGCCAGCAGCCCCCGGGACAGGGGGCGTTCGGGCACTGAAGCTTTCTTT. It is translated as CASSPRDRGRSGTEAFF.

The CDR3 DNA is TGTGCCAGCAGTTCGGGATCGACTTTTGGCTACACCTTC. The encoded protein is CASSSGSTFGYTF. V usage is TRBV27 and J usage is TRBJ1-2; no definite D call. Trimming stripped 4 bases from V and 7 bases from J, with 13 bases between. The V gene's germline CDR1 is MNHEY and CDR2 SMNVEV (reference sequence). This CDR3 is 13 amino acids long.

This clonotype was found a few times. J is TRBJ1-3 and V is TRBV18, with no clear D. The CDR3 is 14 residues long. V was cut by 3 bases and J by 3 bases, with 9 bases left in between. Germline V gives CDR1 KGHSH, CDR2 LQKENI. CDR3 bases: TGTGCCAGCTCACCGAGGAGTGATGGAAACACCATATATTTT. This codes for CASSPRSDGNTIYF.

This clonotype has only a few counts. The V call is TRBV6-6, the J call TRBJ2-3; weak D call: TRBD2 (5 bases). Trimming removed 0 bases at V and 0 bases at J, with 10 bases between. The length of the CDR3 is 16 residues. In germline, CDR1 is MNHNY, CDR2 SVGAGI (reference sequence). CDR3: CASSYSAASSTDTQYF. In DNA form, the CDR3 reads TGTGCCAGCAGTTACTCAGCGGCTTCTAGCACAGATACGCAGTATTTT.

This sequence joins TRBV2 and TRBJ2-7; D possibly corresponds to TRBD2 (6 bases). CDR1 and CDR2 from the germline V gene are SNHLY and FYNNEI. The CDR3 covers 16 residues. V gave up 6 bases and J gave up 1 base, with 19 bases separating them. The CDR3 nucleotides are TGTGCCAGCAGGAGTCTCCGGGACTCCTTTTCCTACGAGCAGTACTTC. Amino acid sequence: CASRSLRDSFSYEQYF.

V and J are TRBV5-5 and TRBJ2-7; D may match TRBD1 or TRBD2 (5 bases each). CDR1 is SGHKS, CDR2 YYEKEE, per germline (reference sequence). Deletions cut 4 bases from V and 6 bases from J, with 17 bases between. The CDR3 runs to 14 residues. The CDR3 spells CASSLIGGNLEQYF. CDR3 nucleotides: TGTGCCAGCAGCCTTATTGGGGGTAACCTCGAGCAGTACTTC.

This clonotype was recorded many times. The rearrangement joins TRBV12-3 or TRBV12-4 to TRBJ2-3; D remains unclear. V lost 6 bases to trimming and J lost 1 base, with 8 bases between them. The CDR3 contains 13 residues. The CDR3 loop reads CASRRVGTDTQYF. As DNA, the CDR3 is TGTGCCAGCAGACGAGTGGGCACAGATACGCAGTATTTT.

The chain joins TRBV9 to TRBJ1-6; D remains ambiguous. This CDR3 contains 16 residues. The V end lost 3 bases, the J end lost 7 bases, and 17 bases lay between the germline ends. Germline loops: CDR1 SGDLS, CDR2 YYNGEE. The CDR3 region is CASSEEAGWWNSPLHF. CDR3 nucleotide sequence: TGTGCCAGCAGCGAAGAGGCGGGCTGGTGGAATTCACCCCTCCACTTT. Filled out from reference TRBV9 and TRBJ1-6, the complete variable domain reads DSGVTQTPKHLITATGQRVTLRCSPRSGDLSVYWYQQSLDQGLQFLIQYYNGEERAKGNILERFSAQQFPDLHSELNLSSLELGDSALYFCASSEEAGWWNSPLHFGNGTRLTVT.

This clonotype appeared a few times. CDR3 sequence reads: CSATNVRGLNQPQHF. The CDR3 DNA follows: TGCAGTGCTACAAACGTACGGGGGCTCAATCAGCCCCAGCATTTT. The rearrangement links TRBV20-1 to TRBJ1-5; possibly TRBD1 for D (6 bases). The CDR3 is made up of 15 amino acids. CDR1 is DFQATT and CDR2 is SNEGSKA in the germline V gene (reference sequence). V lost 4 bases and J 3 bases, leaving 16 bases between the germline ends.

This clonotype rates as medium-sized. The rearrangement uses TRBV5-1 and TRBJ2-1; 7 nucleotides agree with TRBD2. The CDR3 sequence is 14 residues long. Germline V lookup: CDR1 SGHRS, CDR2 YFSETQ. V gave up 1 base and J gave up 6 bases; unmatched junction bases: 4. CDR3: CASSLRLAPNEQFF. DNA for the CDR3: TGCGCCAGCAGCTTGCGACTAGCTCCCAATGAGCAGTTCTTC.

This clonotype was seen a handful of times. The V and J genes are TRBV9 and TRBJ2-3, with D perhaps TRBD2 (6 bases). CDR1 and CDR2 from the germline V gene are SGDLS and YYNGEE. The CDR3 loop spans 16 amino acids. V lost 0 bases, J lost 2 bases, and 13 bases lay in between. This CDR3 reads CASSVDYGTVTDTQYF. The CDR3 DNA sequence: TGTGCCAGCAGCGTAGATTATGGGACTGTCACAGATACGCAGTATTTT.

The chain has TRBV4-1 and TRBJ2-6; D call uncertain. The CDR3 has 17 residues. The V gene lost 4 bases and the J gene lost 0 bases, with 13 bases spanning the gap. CDR1 and CDR2 (germline): MGHRA, YSYEKL. This chain's CDR3 is CASSRWASDSGANVLTF. The DNA of the CDR3 is TGCGCCAGCAGCCGGTGGGCTTCTGACTCTGGGGCCAACGTCCTGACTTTC.

This clonotype was recorded many times. V is TRBV9 and J is TRBJ2-7; 9 positions agree with TRBD1. The CDR3 length is 16 residues. Germline V lookup: CDR1 SGDLS, CDR2 YYNGEE. The V gene end was trimmed by 4 bases and the J gene end by 2 bases; junction bases not matched to a gene: 10. CDR3: CASSPNTGTGPYEQYF. The CDR3 region has the DNA TGTGCCAGCAGCCCGAACACCGGGACAGGGCCCTACGAGCAGTACTTC.

A few counts support this clonotype. Germline is not matched at one junction end, which may reflect a read error. The CDR3 DNA sequence: TGCGCCAGCAGTTTGGACAGAAACTACGAGCAGTACTTC. Amino acid sequence: CASSLDRNYEQYF. This chain uses TRBV5-1 with TRBJ2-7; tentative D call: TRBD1 (6 bases). From germline, CDR1 is SGHRS and CDR2 YFSETQ. The CDR3 contains 13 residues.

A few counts support this clonotype. The J gene is TRBJ2-1, the V gene TRBV5-6, with D possibly being TRBD2 (5 bases). Trimming cost V 1 base and J 14 bases, with 13 bases left between them. The CDR3 loop spans 12 amino acids. Germline-derived CDR1 and CDR2 are SGHDT and YYEEEE. The CDR3 protein is CASSLRRPPEFF. The DNA for the CDR3 is TGTGCCAGCAGCTTGAGGAGGCCGCCCGAGTTCTTC.

The rearrangement uses TRBV5-1 and TRBJ1-1; D ambiguous. Trimming stripped 2 bases from V and 1 base from J, with 6 bases between. The CDR3 loop spans 13 amino acids. CDR1 SGHRS and CDR2 YFSETQ come from the germline V gene. The CDR3 protein is CASSFLENTEAFF. CDR3 nucleotide sequence: TGCGCCAGCAGCTTTTTGGAGAACACTGAAGCTTTCTTT. Drawing the rest from reference TRBV5-1 and TRBJ1-1, the complete variable domain is KAGVTQTPRYLIKTRGQQVTLSCSPISGHRSVSWYQQTPGQGLQFLFEYFSETQRNKGNFPGRFSGRQFSNSRSEMNVSTLELGDSALYLCASSFLENTEAFFGQGTRLTVV.

The chain recombines TRBV15 with TRBJ1-2; D is undetermined. The ends were cut back, 0 bases at V and 6 bases at J, with 5 bases in the middle. CDR1 is LNHNV, CDR2 YYDKDF, per germline (reference sequence). The CDR3 is 12 residues long. The CDR3 sequence is CATSRDGNGYTF. Here the CDR3 DNA reads TGTGCCACCAGCAGAGATGGGAATGGCTACACCTTC.

This clonotype was counted between two and nine times. The chain carries TRBV7-3 and TRBJ2-1; 9 bases are shared with TRBD2. The CDR3 runs to 15 residues. Germline V gene data show CDR1 as SGHTA and CDR2 as FQGTGA. V trimming: 5 bases; J trimming: 3 bases; junction bases outside the gene matches: 5. The CDR3: CASSPGTSIYNEQFF. The CDR3 bases are TGTGCCAGCAGCCCCGGGACTAGCATCTACAATGAGCAGTTCTTC.

Concerning this clonotype: Possible read error: a much larger clone is one base away. The chain joins TRBV12-5 to TRBJ2-2; maybe TRBD2 (6 bases). This CDR3 is 16 amino acids long. The V end lost 0 bases, the J end lost 5 bases, and 13 bases lay between the germline ends. CDR1 is LGHNT, CDR2 FRNRAP, per germline. CDR3 nucleotide sequence: TGTGCTAGTGGTTTGGTACGTATAGCGGAGACCGGGGAGCTGTTTTTT. This translates into CASGLVRIAETGELFF.

In its sample, this clonotype was seen a few times. The chain employs TRBV2 and TRBJ2-5; TRBD1 matches at 7 bases. Trimming took 5 bases from V and 1 from J; bases not matched to a gene: 1. Germline lookup yields CDR1 SNHLY and CDR2 FYNNEI. The CDR3 spans 13 residues. CDR3 nucleotide sequence: TGTGCCAGCAGTAGACAGGGCCAAGAGACCCAGTACTTC. Translation: CASSRQGQETQYF.

This clonotype has ten or more counts. The gene calls are TRBV20-1 and TRBJ2-7; TRBD2 aligns across 8 bases. The CDR3 sequence is 14 residues long. V lost 0 bases and J lost 5; bases outside the gene matches: 6. CDR1 DFQATT and CDR2 SNEGSKA come from the germline V gene (reference sequence). CDR3 bases: TGCAGTGCTAGAGATGGTCGGGAGGGCAACGAGCAGTACTTC. Amino acid sequence: CSARDGREGNEQYF.

The table lists this clonotype with many counts. V is TRBV4-1 and J is TRBJ2-7; 9 bases line up with TRBD2. Per the germline V gene, CDR1 is MGHRA and CDR2 is YSYEKL. This CDR3 is built from 16 residues. Trimming at V came to 4 bases and at J to 0 bases, leaving 7 bases not matched to a gene. As DNA, the CDR3 is TGCGCCAGCAGCCGTATGGCGGGAGGGATCTCCTACGAGCAGTACTTC. This codes for CASSRMAGGISYEQYF.

This clonotype has just a few counts. Being one base from a much bigger clone, this may be a read error. This rearrangement joins TRBV11-2 to TRBJ2-4, with 9 bases identical to TRBD2. Trimming removed 6 bases from V and 14 bases from J; junction bases left unmatched: 8. Germline values: CDR1 SGHAT, CDR2 FQNNGV. The CDR3 contains 12 residues. CDR3 DNA sequence: TGTGCCAGCAGATCAACTAGCGGGCGGAAGTACTTC. Its protein product is CASRSTSGRKYF.

Many counts were recorded for this clonotype. This could be a read error, since a much larger clone is one nucleotide away. The V gene is TRBV12-3 or TRBV12-4, the J gene TRBJ2-3, with TRBD2 matching over 7 bases. V lost 3 bases to trimming and J lost 2 bases; unmatched junction nucleotides: 8. This CDR3 is built from 16 residues. CDR3 amino acids: CASSFFSAGDTDTQYF. The CDR3, as DNA: TGTGCCAGCAGTTTTTTTTCGGCGGGGGACACAGATACGCAGTATTTT.